This TCR beta chain was captured by sequencing in a study of cytomegalovirus exposure and HLA in healthy donors. The primer mix had 60 Vbeta and 13 Jbeta primers. Assay: immunoSEQ multiplex PCR; the TCRdb copy retains only in-frame clones and omits some. In the table there are 84,000 or so clones, roughly 84% of which are singletons. CDR3 length: 12 residues. V lost 5 bases and J 4 bases, leaving 5 bases between the germline ends. Germline V CDR1 and CDR2: MNHEY, SMNVEV (reference sequence). This clone occurred once. Sequenced input: PBMCs. The sequence was obtained from a woman in her 50s in good health and CMV-seronegative. The chain links TRBV27 to TRBJ2-2; D remains unclear. Here the CDR3 DNA reads TGTGCCAGCAGTCCCAGCACCGGGGAGCTGTTTTTT. Protein: CASSPSTGELFF.